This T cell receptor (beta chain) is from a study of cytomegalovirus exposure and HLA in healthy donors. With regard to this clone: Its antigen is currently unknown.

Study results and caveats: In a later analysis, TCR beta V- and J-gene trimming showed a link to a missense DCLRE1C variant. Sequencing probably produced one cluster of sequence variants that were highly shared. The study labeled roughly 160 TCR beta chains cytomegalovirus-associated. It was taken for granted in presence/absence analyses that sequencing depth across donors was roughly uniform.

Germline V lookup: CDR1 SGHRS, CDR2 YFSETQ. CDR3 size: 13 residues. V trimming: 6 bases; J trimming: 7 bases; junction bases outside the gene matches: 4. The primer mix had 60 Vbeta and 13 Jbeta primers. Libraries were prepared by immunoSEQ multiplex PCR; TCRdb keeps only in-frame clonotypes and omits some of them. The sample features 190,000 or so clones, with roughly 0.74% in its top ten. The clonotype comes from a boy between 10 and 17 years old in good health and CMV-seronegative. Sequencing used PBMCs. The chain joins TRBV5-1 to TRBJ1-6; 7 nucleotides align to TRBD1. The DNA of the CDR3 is TGCGCCAGCACCGGGACAGAAAATTCACCCCTCCACTTT. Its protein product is CASTGTENSPLHF. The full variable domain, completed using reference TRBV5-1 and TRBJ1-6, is KAGVTQTPRYLIKTRGQQVTLSCSPISGHRSVSWYQQTPGQGLQFLFEYFSETQRNKGNFPGRFSGRQFSNSRSEMNVSTLELGDSALYLCASTGTENSPLHFGNGTRLTVT.